This passage covers 9 T cell receptor beta chains from one sample sequenced in a study of cytomegalovirus exposure and HLA in healthy donors. The PCR used 60 Vbeta and 13 Jbeta primers. TCRdb keeps only in-frame clones here, not all; method: immunoSEQ multiplex PCR. The sample includes some 110,000 clones, 82% of them seen just once. The sample was PBMCs. The receptors derive from a man aged 45 to 65 in good health and CMV-seronegative.

The chain couples TRBV6-5 to TRBJ2-7, with 10 bases matching TRBD2. J lost 3 bases, V lost 0 bases, and 2 bases had no gene match. CDR1 is MNHEY and CDR2 is SVGAGI in the germline V gene. The CDR3 spans 15 residues. The CDR3 DNA reads as TGTGCCAGCAGTTACTCTAGCGGGGGGAACTACGAGCAGTACTTC. Amino acids: CASSYSSGGNYEQYF.

V is TRBV15 and J is TRBJ2-5; 9 bases match TRBD1. Germline V gene data show CDR1 as LNHNV and CDR2 as YYDKDF (reference sequence). The CDR3 spans 15 residues. Unmatched junction bases numbered 6, after V lost 3 bases and J lost 4 bases. CDR3 nucleotide sequence: TGTGCCACCAGCAGGGACGGACAGGGGAGAGAGACCCAGTACTTC. Its protein product is CATSRDGQGRETQYF.

The sample holds one count of this clone. CDR3 protein: CASSQDTSAGANVLTF. Here the CDR3 DNA reads TGCGCCAGCAGCCAAGATACGAGTGCTGGGGCCAACGTCCTGACTTTC. The chain recombines TRBV4-1 with TRBJ2-6; the D is unclear. Germline lookup yields CDR1 MGHRA and CDR2 YSYEKL. Trimming removed 0 bases from V and 2 bases from J, with 8 bases in between. The CDR3 spans 16 residues.

CDR3 sequence (DNA): TGTGCCACCAGCAGACTCGACTCGGGGGACCTGAGGGACACCATATATTTT. Residues: CATSRLDSGDLRDTIYF. The chain uses TRBV15 and TRBJ1-3; perhaps TRBD1 as D (5 bases). Germline V gives CDR1 LNHNV, CDR2 YYDKDF (reference sequence). V gave up 2 bases and J gave up 8 bases, with 22 bases separating them. The CDR3 is made up of 17 amino acids.

This clone was seen only a few times. The chain joins TRBV11-2 to TRBJ2-7; 12 bases are a match to TRBD1. Germline CDR1 is SGHAT and CDR2 is FQNNGV. After removal of 5 bases from V and 5 bases from J, the junction contained 7 bases not matched to a gene. The CDR3 consists of 15 residues. The CDR3 sequence is CASSRRGTGGDEQYF. In DNA, the CDR3 is TGTGCCAGCAGCCGTAGGGGGACAGGGGGCGACGAGCAGTACTTC.

The rearrangement joins TRBV4-2 to TRBJ2-2; D is possibly TRBD1 (6 bases). The CDR3 contains 14 residues. The V end was cut by 3 bases, the J end by 3 bases, with 8 bases between. Looked up from germline, CDR1 is LGHNA and CDR2 is YNFKEQ. The CDR3 region is CASSHGQYTGELFF. The CDR3 nucleotides read TGTGCCAGCAGCCATGGACAGTACACCGGGGAGCTGTTTTTT.

Turning to this clone: At one of its ends the junction is not consistent with the germline gene, which may arise from a read error. Different DNA sequences within this sample yield the same CDR3. CDR3 sequence (DNA): TGTGCCAGCAGCTCTCAGAGGGCTCCTGGGAACACCATATATTTT. It codes for CASSSQRAPGNTIYF. The chain uses TRBV7-6 and TRBJ1-3; D gene uncertain. This CDR3 has 15 residues. Germline CDR1 is SGHVS and CDR2 is FNYEAQ.

This rearrangement joins TRBV11-2 to TRBJ1-2; TRBD1 agrees at 7 bases. The V gene's germline CDR1 is SGHAT and CDR2 FQNNGV. V was clipped by 4 bases and J by 8 bases; unmatched bases: 10. This CDR3 region has 14 residues. The CDR3 DNA is TGTGCCAGCAGCTCCAACAGGGGCCGGGGAGGCTACACCTTC. Its translation is CASSSNRGRGGYTF. The full variable domain, its missing parts supplied by reference TRBV11-2 and TRBJ1-2, is EAGVAQSPRYKIIEKRQSVAFWCNPISGHATLYWYQQILGQGPKLLIQFQNNGVVDDSQLPKDRFSAERLKGVDSTLKIQPAKLEDSAVYLCASSSNRGRGGYTFGSGTRLTVV.

The chain combines TRBV19 with TRBJ1-5; 7 nucleotides align to TRBD1. Per germline, CDR1 LNHDA and CDR2 SQIVND (reference sequence). V was clipped by 5 bases and J by 6 bases; unmatched bases: 10. There are 15 residues in the CDR3. The CDR3 protein is CASSVGTVHGQPQHF. The CDR3 DNA reads as TGTGCCAGTAGTGTCGGGACAGTCCATGGTCAGCCCCAGCATTTT.